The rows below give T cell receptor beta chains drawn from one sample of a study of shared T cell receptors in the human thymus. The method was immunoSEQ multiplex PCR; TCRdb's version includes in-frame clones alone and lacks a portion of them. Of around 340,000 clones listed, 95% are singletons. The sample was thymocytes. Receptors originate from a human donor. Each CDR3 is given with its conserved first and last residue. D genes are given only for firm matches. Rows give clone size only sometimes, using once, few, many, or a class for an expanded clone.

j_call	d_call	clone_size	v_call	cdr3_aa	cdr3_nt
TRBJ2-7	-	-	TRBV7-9	CASSLLGGPYEQYF	TGTGCCAGCAGCTTATTAGGGGGTCCCTACGAGCAGTACTTC
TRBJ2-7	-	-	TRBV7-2	CASSFRPGSSEPQLEQYF	TGTGCCAGCAGCTTTCGGCCGGGGTCTAGCGAACCGCAACTCGAGCAGTACTTC
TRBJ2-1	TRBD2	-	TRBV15	CATSSPTGTSGRVPIYNEQFF	TGTGCCACCAGCAGTCCAACCGGGACTAGCGGGAGGGTCCCCATCTACAATGAGCAGTTCTTC
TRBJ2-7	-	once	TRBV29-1	CSVESGRGHEQYF	TGCAGCGTTGAGAGCGGCAGGGGTCACGAGCAGTACTTC
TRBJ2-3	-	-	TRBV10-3	CAISVYQGRSTDTQYF	TGTGCCATCAGTGTGTATCAGGGGCGGAGCACAGATACGCAGTATTTT
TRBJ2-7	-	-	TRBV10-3	CAISESWSEDQHEQYF	TGTGCCATCAGTGAGTCGTGGTCGGAGGACCAGCACGAGCAGTACTTC
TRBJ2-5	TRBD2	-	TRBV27	CASSPGPTSVVGETQYF	TGTGCCAGCAGTCCCGGACCGACTAGCGTCGTGGGTGAGACCCAGTACTTC
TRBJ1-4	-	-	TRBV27	CASSPSSWGVEKLFF	TGTGCCAGCAGTCCATCGAGCTGGGGGGTGGAAAAACTGTTTTTT
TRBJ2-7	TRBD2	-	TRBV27	CASSSPGGWQYF	TGTGCCAGCAGTTCCCCCGGGGGGTGGCAGTACTTC
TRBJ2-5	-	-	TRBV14	CASSAGVGRETQYF	TGTGCCAGCAGCGCCGGAGTGGGCCGAGAGACCCAGTACTTC
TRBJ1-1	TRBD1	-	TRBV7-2	CASSLERKPGGANTEAFF	TGTGCCAGCAGCTTAGAGCGAAAACCAGGGGGCGCGAACACTGAAGCTTTCTTT
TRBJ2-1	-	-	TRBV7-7	CASSKSIFRVEPHEQFF	TGTGCTAGCAGCAAAAGTATCTTCCGCGTAGAGCCCCATGAGCAGTTCTTC
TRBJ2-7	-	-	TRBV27	CASSFWTGGGEQYF	TGTGCCAGCAGTTTTTGGACTGGCGGTGGCGAGCAGTACTTC
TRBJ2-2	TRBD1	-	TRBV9	CASSVTTGDTGELFF	TGTGCCAGCAGCGTAACGACAGGGGACACCGGGGAGCTGTTTTTT
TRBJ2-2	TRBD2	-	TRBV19	CASRSGRDTGELFF	TGTGCCAGTAGAAGCGGGAGAGACACCGGGGAGCTGTTTTTT
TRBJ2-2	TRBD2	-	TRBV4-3	CASSQDNLAGGSVGLGTGELFF	TGCGCCAGCAGCCAAGATAACCTAGCGGGAGGTTCCGTGGGCTTGGGCACCGGGGAGCTGTTTTTT
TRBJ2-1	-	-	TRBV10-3	CAIRGERGDDEQFF	TGTGCCATCAGGGGAGAGCGAGGGGACGACGAGCAGTTCTTC
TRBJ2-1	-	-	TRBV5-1	CASSMTGGGFYNEQFF	TGCGCCAGCAGCATGACAGGTGGGGGGTTCTACAATGAGCAGTTCTTC
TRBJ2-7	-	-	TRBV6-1	CASSDLGGREQYF	TGTGCCAGCAGTGATCTGGGGGGACGGGAGCAGTACTTC
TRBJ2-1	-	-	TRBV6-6	CASRTGPQEQFF	TGTGCCAGCAGAACCGGGCCCCAGGAGCAGTTCTTC
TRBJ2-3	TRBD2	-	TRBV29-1	CSAGLAGGPSTDTQYF	TGCAGCGCGGGACTAGCGGGAGGGCCGAGCACAGATACGCAGTATTTT
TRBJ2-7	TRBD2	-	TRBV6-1	CASSEGLAGYSYEQYF	TGTGCCAGCAGTGAGGGACTAGCGGGGTACTCCTACGAGCAGTACTTC
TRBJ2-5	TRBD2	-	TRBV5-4	CASSLELGELAGLPVGTQYF	TGTGCCAGCAGCTTGGAGTTGGGGGAACTAGCGGGCCTGCCAGTAGGGACCCAGTACTTC
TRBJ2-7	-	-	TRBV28	CASSLGPLASSYEQYF	TGTGCCAGCAGTTTAGGTCCTTTAGCGAGCTCCTACGAGCAGTACTTC
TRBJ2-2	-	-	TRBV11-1	CASSWTPEGTGELFF	TGTGCCAGCAGCTGGACACCGGAGGGGACCGGGGAGCTGTTTTTT
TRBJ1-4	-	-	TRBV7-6	CASSLARAPNEKLFF	TGTGCCAGCAGCTTAGCTCGTGCACCTAATGAAAAACTGTTTTTT
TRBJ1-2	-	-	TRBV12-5	CASGTSPQPLRGYTF	TGTGCTAGTGGTACGTCGCCGCAGCCATTGAGGGGCTACACCTTC
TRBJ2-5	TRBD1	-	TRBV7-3	CASQTDRAEETQYF	TGTGCCAGCCAAACTGACAGGGCGGAGGAGACCCAGTACTTC
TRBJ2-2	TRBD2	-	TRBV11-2	CASSSGGLAGYTGELFF	TGTGCCAGCAGCTCAGGGGGACTAGCGGGATACACCGGGGAGCTGTTTTTT
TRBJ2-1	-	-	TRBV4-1	CASSQDLGYPTYNEQFF	TGCGCCAGCAGCCAAGATCTCGGCTACCCCACCTACAATGAGCAGTTCTTC
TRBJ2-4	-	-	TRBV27	CASSQKPSRSPPIQYF	TGTGCCAGCAGTCAAAAGCCAAGCCGGTCGCCTCCCATTCAGTACTTC
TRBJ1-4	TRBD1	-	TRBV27	CASSGQGADEKLFF	TGTGCCAGCTCCGGACAGGGGGCGGATGAAAAACTGTTTTTT
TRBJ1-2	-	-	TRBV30	CAWSVHDYTF	TGTGCCTGGAGTGTGCATGACTACACCTTC
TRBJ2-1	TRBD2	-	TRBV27	CASSFLGGDNEQFF	TGTGCCAGCAGTTTTTTGGGAGGGGACAATGAGCAGTTCTTC
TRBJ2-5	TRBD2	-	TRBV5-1	CASSQTSGQETQYF	TGCGCCAGCAGCCAGACTAGCGGACAAGAGACCCAGTACTTC
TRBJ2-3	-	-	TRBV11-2	CASTLSDTQYF	TGTGCCAGCACCCTTTCCGATACGCAGTATTTT
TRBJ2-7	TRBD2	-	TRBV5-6	CASSITSALYEQYF	TGTGCCAGCAGTATTACTAGCGCACTTTACGAGCAGTACTTC
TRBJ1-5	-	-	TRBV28	CASSPGHHNQPQHF	TGTGCCAGCAGTCCGGGACACCACAATCAGCCCCAGCATTTT
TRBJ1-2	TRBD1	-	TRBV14	CASSQDLFPGGDWYGYTF	TGTGCCAGCAGCCAAGATTTGTTTCCAGGGGGGGATTGGTATGGCTACACCTTC
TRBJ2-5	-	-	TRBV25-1	CASSEFRDYQETQYF	TGTGCCAGCAGTGAATTCAGGGACTACCAAGAGACCCAGTACTTC
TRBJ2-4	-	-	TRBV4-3	CASSQDRDLRDIQYF	TGCGCCAGCAGCCAAGATAGGGACCTTAGGGACATTCAGTACTTC
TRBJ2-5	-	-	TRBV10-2	CATYGLRESVKETQYF	TGCGCCACCTATGGTTTGAGGGAATCGGTCAAAGAGACCCAGTACTTC
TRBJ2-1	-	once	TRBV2	CASSDVPGATYNEQFF	TGTGCCAGCAGTGATGTCCCCGGGGCCACTTACAATGAGCAGTTCTTC
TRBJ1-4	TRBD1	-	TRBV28	CATNRDRGLRANEKLFF	TGTGCCACCAACCGGGACAGGGGGCTAAGGGCTAATGAAAAACTGTTTTTT
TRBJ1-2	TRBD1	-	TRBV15	CATSRFPDRETNYGYTF	TGTGCCACCAGCAGGTTCCCGGACAGGGAAACGAACTATGGCTACACCTTC
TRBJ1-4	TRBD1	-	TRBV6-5	CASSKSGTGFRGLLF	TGTGCCAGCAGTAAATCCGGGACAGGGTTTCGCGGGCTCCTTTTT
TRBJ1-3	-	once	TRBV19	CASSISRCGTELTGNTIYF	TGTGCCAGTAGTATCTCTCGATGTGGGACGGAACTCACTGGAAACACCATATATTTT
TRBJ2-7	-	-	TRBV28	CASSPILGDGTYSYEQYF	TGTGCCAGCAGTCCAATTTTGGGGGACGGGACATACTCCTACGAGCAGTACTTC
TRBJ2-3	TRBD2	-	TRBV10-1	CARRLAGVGRLIRGTDTQYF	TGCGCCCGTCGACTAGCGGGAGTGGGGCGCTTAATTCGGGGCACAGATACGCAGTATTTT
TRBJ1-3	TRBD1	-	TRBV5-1	CASSSQGAPGNTIYF	TGCGCCAGCAGCTCACAGGGGGCGCCTGGAAACACCATATATTTT
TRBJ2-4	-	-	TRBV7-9	CASSLIAAGVIAKNIQYF	TGTGCCAGCAGCTTAATCGCCGCAGGAGTTATAGCCAAAAACATTCAGTACTTC